A single sample gave rise to the 2 T cell receptor beta chains below, sequenced in a study of blood T cell repertoires in COVID-19. The data were produced by immunoSEQ multiplex PCR, yet TCRdb's version contains in-frame clones alone and is incomplete. The table records roughly 53,000 clones, approximately 86% of them present only once. The sequencing input was peripheral blood. These receptors were taken from a man aged 35-49 years with active COVID-19.

The V gene is TRBV5-1, the J gene TRBJ2-1, with TRBD2 as a possible D gene (6 bases). The CDR3 length is 15 residues. From germline, CDR1 is SGHRS and CDR2 YFSETQ. Trimming removed 3 bases at V and 0 bases at J, with 10 bases between. The CDR3 loop reads CASSYPDYSYNEQFF. In nucleotides, the CDR3 is TGCGCCAGCAGCTACCCGGACTACTCCTACAATGAGCAGTTCTTC.

The chain links TRBV13 to TRBJ1-5, with D possibly matching TRBD1 (6 bases). The germline V gene encodes CDR1 PRHDT and CDR2 FYEKMQ (reference sequence). This CDR3 is 15 amino acids long. Deletions cut 0 bases from V and 5 bases from J, with 11 bases between. The CDR3 DNA is TGTGCCAGCAGCTTAGGGGGGCCAGGGGATCAGCCCCAGCATTTT. It specifies CASSLGGPGDQPQHF.